The clone carrying this T cell receptor (beta chain) was detected ten times or more. Its specificity is unknown. Pregnant or lactating patients were excluded, as were those with uncontrolled infection or other autoimmune disease. The V segment lost 6 bases and the J segment 4 bases; nucleotides outside the gene matches: 8. Per the germline V gene, CDR1 is DFQATT and CDR2 is SNEGSKA (reference sequence). This CDR3 comprises 14 residues. These data are taken from a study of T cells in Graves' hyperthyroidism and ophthalmopathy. The overall study: Peripheral blood samples were taken at initial diagnosis, prior to any treatment. Study observations and caveats: With a median lead of approximately 6.4 months before onset, the model predicted ophthalmopathy.

RNA transcripts yielded amplified TCR beta CDR3 regions. Using the HTBI primer set, a first-round RT-PCR was run on the TCR CDR3. TCRdb itself ran the multiplex PCR reads through MiXCR, one entry per CDR3 protein. The sample has approximately 200,000 distinct CDR3 sequences; about 18% are singletons. This TCR was recovered from a man aged 35-49 years with Graves' hyperthyroidism. Input material: blood. The chain joins TRBV20-1 to TRBJ1-5; 8 bases match TRBD1. CDR3 amino acids: CSALGQGGNQPQHF. In DNA, the CDR3 is TGCAGTGCACTAGGACAGGGAGGGAATCAGCCCCAGCATTTT.